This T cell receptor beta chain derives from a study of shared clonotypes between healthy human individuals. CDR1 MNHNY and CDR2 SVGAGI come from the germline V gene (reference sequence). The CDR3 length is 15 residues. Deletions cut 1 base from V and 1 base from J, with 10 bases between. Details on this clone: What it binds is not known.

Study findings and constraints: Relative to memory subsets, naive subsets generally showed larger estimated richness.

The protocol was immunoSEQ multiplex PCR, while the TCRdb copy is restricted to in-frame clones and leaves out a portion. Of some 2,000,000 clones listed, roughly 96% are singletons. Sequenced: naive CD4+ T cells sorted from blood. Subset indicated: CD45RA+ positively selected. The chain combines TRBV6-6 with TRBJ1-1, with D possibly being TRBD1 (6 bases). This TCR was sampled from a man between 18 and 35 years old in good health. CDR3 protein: CASSYLGGKNTEAFF. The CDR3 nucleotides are TGTGCCAGCAGTTACTTAGGGGGAAAGAACACTGAAGCTTTCTTT.